One and the same sample provided the 13 T cell receptor beta chains below, sequenced in a study of STAT5B mutations in CD4+ large granular lymphocyte leukemia. The table came from immunoSEQ multiplex PCR; TCRdb's copy has only in-frame clones and leaves some out. The table lists roughly 30,000 clones, 76% of them singletons, with roughly 2% in the top ten. Sequencing was carried out using CD4+ T cells from blood buffy coats. Receptor source: a human donor in good health.

In this sample, this clone turned up a few times. This chain uses TRBV5-1 with TRBJ2-1; the match to TRBD1 covers 7 bases. The V segment lost 3 bases and the J segment 6 bases; nucleotides outside the gene matches: 9. CDR3 size: 15 residues. Germline loops: CDR1 SGHRS, CDR2 YFSETQ. CDR3 protein: CASSSNPTGPNEQFF. The DNA for the CDR3 is TGCGCCAGCAGCTCGAACCCGACAGGGCCCAATGAGCAGTTCTTC. Full variable domain (remainder filled in from reference TRBV5-1 and TRBJ2-1): KAGVTQTPRYLIKTRGQQVTLSCSPISGHRSVSWYQQTPGQGLQFLFEYFSETQRNKGNFPGRFSGRQFSNSRSEMNVSTLELGDSALYLCASSSNPTGPNEQFFGPGTRLTVL.

The rearrangement joins TRBV7-2 to TRBJ1-2; D might be TRBD1 (5 bases). The CDR3 has 14 amino acids. Germline V gene data show CDR1 as SGHTA and CDR2 as FQGNSA. V was pared by 1 base and J by 4 bases, with 10 bases between. The CDR3 DNA reads as TGTGCCAGCAGCTTAGTGGGGGGTGCCTATGGCTACACCTTC. Amino acids: CASSLVGGAYGYTF.

V is TRBV15 and J is TRBJ2-3; TRBD2 might be the D (5 bases). This CDR3 spans 13 amino acids. Germline lookup yields CDR1 LNHNV and CDR2 YYDKDF (reference sequence). V lost 5 bases, J lost 4 bases, and 10 bases lay in between. The CDR3 bases are TGTGCCACCAGCGGGAGAGATGCAGATACGCAGTATTTT. Protein sequence: CATSGRDADTQYF.

This chain links TRBV6-5 with TRBJ2-7; 8 bases fit TRBD2. The ends lost 5 bases at V and 5 bases at J; junction bases unmatched: 8. The CDR3 totals 14 residues. The V gene's germline CDR1 is MNHEY and CDR2 SVGAGI. The CDR3 nucleotides are TGTGCCAGCAGTAACTTAGCGGGACTCCACGAGCAGTACTTC. Protein sequence: CASSNLAGLHEQYF.

The chain uses TRBV9 and TRBJ1-3; D unclear. Germline values: CDR1 SGDLS, CDR2 YYNGEE. V was trimmed by 3 bases and J by 3 bases, leaving 10 bases between them. This CDR3 region has 14 residues. The CDR3 region is CASSGEGVGNTIYF. DNA for the CDR3: TGTGCCAGCAGCGGGGAGGGCGTTGGAAACACCATATATTTT.

This clone appeared once. This rearrangement joins TRBV6-5 to TRBJ2-7; 10 nucleotides line up with TRBD2. Germline V lookup: CDR1 MNHEY, CDR2 SVGAGI. The length of the CDR3 is 15 residues. J was trimmed by 4 bases and V by 4 bases; bases with no gene match: 7. Here the CDR3 reads CASSLLAGAGYEQYF. The CDR3 DNA is TGTGCCAGCAGTTTGCTAGCGGGAGCAGGATACGAGCAGTACTTC.

This clone was counted a few times. J is TRBJ2-5 and V is TRBV14, with D tentatively TRBD2 (5 bases). This CDR3 is built from 12 residues. CDR1 SGHDN and CDR2 FVKESK come from the germline V gene. V was shortened by 1 base and J by 7 bases, with 7 bases between the two germline ends. Written as DNA, the CDR3 is TGTGCCAGCAGCCAAGTAGGAGGGACCCAGTACTTC. Translated, it gives CASSQVGGTQYF.

This clone was seen a handful of times. Sequence at one end of the junction differs from germline and may be a read error. The rearrangement links TRBV6-6 to TRBJ1-2; maybe TRBD1 (6 bases). This CDR3 has 13 amino acids. CDR1 MNHNY and CDR2 SVGAGI come from the germline V gene (reference sequence). As DNA, the CDR3 is TGTGCCAGCAGTTCCACCCCCTGGGGGCAGGGGCTCTTC. It translates to CASSSTPWGQGLF.

This chain connects TRBV5-8 to TRBJ1-5; D is uncertain. The CDR3 loop spans 13 amino acids. V was pared by 0 bases and J by 4 bases, with 5 bases between. The germline V gene encodes CDR1 SGHTS and CDR2 YDEGEE. The CDR3 is CASSLGQNQPQHF. For the CDR3, the DNA is TGTGCCAGCAGCTTGGGGCAGAATCAGCCCCAGCATTTT.

This clone has more than one count but fewer than ten. V and J are TRBV12-5 and TRBJ2-1; 9 bases line up with TRBD2. In germline, CDR1 is LGHNT, CDR2 FRNRAP. There are 20 residues in the CDR3. The V gene end was trimmed by 3 bases and the J gene end by 1 base; junction bases not matched to a gene: 16. The chain's CDR3 is CASGFQGLPLAGESYNEQFF. The DNA for the CDR3 is TGTGCTAGTGGTTTCCAGGGCCTCCCCTTAGCGGGAGAGTCCTACAATGAGCAGTTCTTC.

V and J are TRBV7-2 and TRBJ2-3, with 13 bases fitting TRBD2. The J segment lost 6 bases and the V segment lost 1 base, leaving 7 bases of the junction unmatched. From germline, CDR1 is SGHTA and CDR2 FQGNSA. This CDR3 has 17 residues. This CDR3 is CASSLGLAGGRGDTQYF. As DNA, the CDR3 is TGTGCCAGCAGCTTAGGACTAGCGGGAGGCCGTGGGGATACGCAGTATTTT.

This chain links TRBV2 with TRBJ2-3; either TRBD1 or TRBD2 may fit D (5 bases each). Germline V lookup: CDR1 SNHLY, CDR2 FYNNEI. This CDR3 has 13 residues. Trimming shortened V by 6 bases and J by 5 bases, and 12 bases separated the two germline ends. The CDR3 DNA reads TGTGCCAGCAGCGCCGGGGCCCGAGATACGCAGTATTTT. Its protein is CASSAGARDTQYF.

This chain joins TRBV4-3 and TRBJ2-7; TRBD1 agrees at 7 bases. CDR1 and CDR2 from the germline V gene are LGHNA and YSLEER. The CDR3 consists of 12 residues. With V trimmed by 4 bases and J by 7 bases, 4 bases remained unmatched. In nucleotides, the CDR3 is TGCGCCAGCAGCCGAGTACAGGGGGAGCAGTACTTC. This encodes CASSRVQGEQYF.